This TCR beta chain stems from a study of OX40 agonist ivuxolimab in advanced cancers. Libraries were prepared by immunoSEQ multiplex PCR; TCRdb keeps only in-frame clonotypes and omits some of them. Of about 100,000 clones detected, 80% to 95% appear once; the ten largest clones hold 0.5% to 0.65%. After removal of 3 bases from V and 5 bases from J, the junction contained 7 bases not matched to a gene. From germline, CDR1 is KGHSH and CDR2 LQKENI. CDR3 length: 15 amino acids. The source is an adult with an advanced solid tumor such as melanoma, head and neck, liver or kidney cancer. The specimen was CD4+ or CD8+ T cells sorted from blood, collected in a trial of the OX40 agonist ivuxolimab. The V and J genes are TRBV18 and TRBJ1-1; 9 positions match TRBD1. CDR3 DNA sequence: TGTGCCAGCTCACCGAGGACAGGGGAGGGAACTGAAGCTTTCTTT. This translates into CASSPRTGEGTEAFF.